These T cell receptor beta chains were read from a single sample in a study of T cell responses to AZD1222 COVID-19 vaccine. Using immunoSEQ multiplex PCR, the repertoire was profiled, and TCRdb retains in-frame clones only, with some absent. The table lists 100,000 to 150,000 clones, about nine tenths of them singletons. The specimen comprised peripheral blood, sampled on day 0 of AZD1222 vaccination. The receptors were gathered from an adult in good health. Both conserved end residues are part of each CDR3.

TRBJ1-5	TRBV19	CASSISWGRQPQHF
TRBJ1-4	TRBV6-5	CASSHTATNEKLFF
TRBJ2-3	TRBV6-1	CASSVLEGMGLSADTQYF
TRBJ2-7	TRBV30	CAWRSGGVYEQYF
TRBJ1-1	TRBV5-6	CASSFRQGAANTEAFF
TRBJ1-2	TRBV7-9	CASSLADRLTNYGYTF
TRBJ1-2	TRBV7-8	CASSLPTGQEGYTF
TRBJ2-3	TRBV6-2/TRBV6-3	CASSNYGTGVGDTQYF
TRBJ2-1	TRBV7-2	CASSLAIGTSTEQFF
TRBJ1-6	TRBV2	CASRQGFNSPLHF
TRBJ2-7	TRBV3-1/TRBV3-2	CASRTQAGGVYEQYF
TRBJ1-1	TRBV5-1	CASTPGEAMNTEAFF
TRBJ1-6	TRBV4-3	CASSQEVSRGRSIPLHF
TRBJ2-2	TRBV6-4	CASSDKDRPNTGELFF
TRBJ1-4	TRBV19	CASSSPAGISEKLFF
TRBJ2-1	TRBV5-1	CASSSGTVNSYNEQFF
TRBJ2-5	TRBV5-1	CASSLGQETQYF